Following are 28 T cell receptor beta chains from one sample sequenced in a study of blood T cell repertoires in COVID-19. Clones were read by immunoSEQ multiplex PCR, and TCRdb kept only the in-frame ones, dropping some. The sample holds roughly 190,000 clones, 80% seen once. The sequencing sample was made of peripheral blood. The origin of the receptors is a man aged 60 to 69 with acute or convalescent COVID-19.

Concerning this clone itself: A read error is possible here, since a much larger clone lies one base away. The chain has TRBV7-9 and TRBJ2-2, with D perhaps matching TRBD2 (5 bases). Germline CDR1 is SEHNR and CDR2 is FQNEAQ (reference sequence). The V end lost 2 bases, the J end lost 4 bases, and 11 bases lay between the germline ends. The CDR3 contains 15 residues. The CDR3 protein is CASSLMGAVTGELFF. The CDR3 bases are TGTGCCAGCAGCTTAATGGGAGCCGTCACCGGGGAGCTGTTTTTT. The variable domain in full, completed from reference TRBV7-9 and TRBJ2-2, reads DTGVSQNPRHKITKRGQNVTFRCDPISEHNRLYWYRQTLGQGPEFLTYFQNEAQLEKSRLLSDRFSAERPKGSFSTLEIQRTEQGDSAMYLCASSLMGAVTGELFFGEGSRLTVL.

V usage is TRBV6-2 or TRBV6-3 and J usage is TRBJ2-7, with 9 bases identical to TRBD1. The CDR3 loop spans 13 amino acids. V dropped 5 bases and J dropped 2; count of bases not matched to a gene: 1. Germline assignment: CDR1 MNHEY and CDR2 SVGEGT. The CDR3 nucleotides read TGTGCCAGCAGTCGGGACAGGGCCTACGAGCAGTACTTC. Its protein is CASSRDRAYEQYF.

This clone is a singleton in its sample. V and J are TRBV25-1 and TRBJ2-2, with unresolved D. The V gene lost 3 bases and the J gene lost 2 bases, with 7 bases spanning the gap. Germline assignment: CDR1 MGHDK and CDR2 SYGVNS. The CDR3 is 14 residues long. The CDR3 DNA follows: TGTGCCAGCAGTGAGGTAGCCAACACCGGGGAGCTGTTTTTT. It encodes CASSEVANTGELFF. The full variable domain, with the rest looked up from reference TRBV25-1 and TRBJ2-2, is EADIYQTPRYLVIGTGKKITLECSQTMGHDKMYWYQQDPGMELHLIHYSYGVNSTEKGDLSSESTVSRIRTEHFPLTLESARPSHTSQYLCASSEVANTGELFFGEGSRLTVL.

The chain joins TRBV11-2 to TRBJ2-7; 13 bases are a match to TRBD2. CDR3 length: 16 residues. Germline CDR1 reads SGHAT; CDR2 reads FQNNGV. With 3 bases clipped from V and 0 bases from J, the junction kept 2 bases outside the gene matches. Written as DNA, the CDR3 is TGTGCCAGCAGCTTGACTAGCGGGAGGAGCTCCTACGAGCAGTACTTC. Translated: CASSLTSGRSSYEQYF.

In this sample, this clone turned up a few times. The chain couples TRBV11-2 to TRBJ2-1; D gene ambiguous. Germline CDR1 is SGHAT and CDR2 is FQNNGV. The CDR3 sequence is 15 residues long. V was trimmed by 3 bases and J by 1 base, leaving 10 bases between them. The CDR3 DNA sequence: TGTGCCAGCAGCTTTGACTTAAAATCCTACAATGAGCAGTTCTTC. Translation gives CASSFDLKSYNEQFF. The full variable domain, its missing parts supplied by reference TRBV11-2 and TRBJ2-1, is EAGVAQSPRYKIIEKRQSVAFWCNPISGHATLYWYQQILGQGPKLLIQFQNNGVVDDSQLPKDRFSAERLKGVDSTLKIQPAKLEDSAVYLCASSFDLKSYNEQFFGPGTRLTVL.

The chain links TRBV12-3 or TRBV12-4 to TRBJ2-5; TRBD1 matches at 7 bases. Trimming cost V 8 bases and J 6 bases; bases outside gene matches: 3. This CDR3 region has 11 residues. This CDR3 reads CASGTAKTQYF. The CDR3 region has the DNA TGTGCCAGCGGGACAGCCAAGACCCAGTACTTC.

This clone was seen once. The chain couples TRBV27 to TRBJ1-4; tentatively, D is TRBD1 (5 bases). Germline V gives CDR1 MNHEY, CDR2 SMNVEV (reference sequence). The CDR3 totals 14 residues. V lost 7 bases to trimming and J lost 0 bases, with 9 bases between them. This CDR3 is CASTDRATNEKLFF. CDR3 DNA: TGTGCCAGCACAGACAGAGCAACTAATGAAAAACTGTTTTTT.

This chain joins TRBV5-4 and TRBJ2-1, with a possible D match to TRBD1 (5 bases). Trimming removed 1 base at V and 6 bases at J, with 11 bases between. The CDR3 runs to 14 residues. In germline, CDR1 is SGHNT, CDR2 YYREEE (reference sequence). The CDR3 coding sequence is TGTGCCAGCAGCTTGAAGCAGGGAAGCAATGAGCAGTTCTTC. This sequence encodes CASSLKQGSNEQFF.

The chain employs TRBV19 and TRBJ1-5; possibly TRBD1 for D (6 bases). The CDR3 length is 17 residues. CDR1 LNHDA and CDR2 SQIVND come from the germline V gene (reference sequence). Trimming pared 1 base from V and 5 bases from J, leaving 18 bases between. CDR3: CASSIGPGGVGHQPQHF. The CDR3 bases are TGTGCCAGTAGTATAGGCCCGGGGGGCGTGGGTCATCAGCCCCAGCATTTT.

This clone appeared once. The chain carries TRBV9 and TRBJ2-3; D gene uncertain. V was cut by 3 bases and J by 2 bases, with 4 bases left in between. The CDR3 covers 12 residues. Looked up from germline, CDR1 is SGDLS and CDR2 is YYNGEE. In DNA, the CDR3 is TGTGCCAGCAGCGCCAACACAGATACGCAGTATTTT. This codes for CASSANTDTQYF.

The genes are TRBV19 and TRBJ2-1, with D possibly TRBD2 on 5 matching bases. V was pared by 5 bases and J by 3 bases, with 17 bases between. The V gene's germline CDR1 is LNHDA and CDR2 SQIVND (reference sequence). The CDR3 loop spans 16 amino acids. CDR3 sequence reads: CASSAPMRELYNEQFF. CDR3 in DNA: TGTGCCAGTAGTGCCCCTATGAGGGAACTCTACAATGAGCAGTTCTTC.

The chain recombines TRBV4-1 with TRBJ2-7; 15 positions match TRBD2. CDR1 is MGHRA and CDR2 is YSYEKL in the germline V gene. V shed 2 bases and J 7 bases; nucleotides not matched to a gene: 6. This CDR3 comprises 16 residues. Written as DNA, the CDR3 is TGCGCCAGCAGCCAACGGACTAGCGGGAGGGCCGGAGAGCAGTACTTC. It specifies CASSQRTSGRAGEQYF.

The chain combines TRBV10-3 with TRBJ2-2; D possibly corresponds to TRBD1 (6 bases). CDR1 ENHRY and CDR2 SYGVKD come from the germline V gene. There are 17 residues in the CDR3. V shed 0 bases and J shed 5 bases, with 16 bases lying between them. The CDR3 spells CAISESLGVRGTGELFF. DNA of the CDR3: TGTGCCATCAGTGAGTCGTTAGGGGTCAGGGGTACCGGGGAGCTGTTTTTT.

V usage is TRBV6-5 and J usage is TRBJ1-1, with D unclear. The length of the CDR3 is 13 residues. Trimming stripped 4 bases from V and 2 bases from J, with 8 bases between. The germline V gene encodes CDR1 MNHEY and CDR2 SVGAGI. This CDR3 is CASSFHRNTEAFF. The CDR3 DNA follows: TGTGCCAGCAGTTTTCACAGAAACACTGAAGCTTTCTTT.

CDR3 in amino acids: CASSLTRQKNTEAFF. Written as DNA, the CDR3 is TGTGCCAGCAGCTTAACCAGACAGAAGAACACTGAAGCTTTCTTT. The rearrangement links TRBV7-3 to TRBJ1-1; maybe TRBD1 (5 bases). Per germline, CDR1 SGHTA and CDR2 FQGTGA. V gave up 0 bases and J gave up 1 base, with 9 bases separating them. The CDR3 is made up of 15 amino acids.

The gene calls are TRBV27 and TRBJ2-5, with no clear D. The CDR3 spans 13 residues. CDR1 and CDR2 (germline): MNHEY, SMNVEV (reference sequence). Trimming shortened V by 6 bases and J by 4 bases, and 12 bases separated the two germline ends. Here the CDR3 DNA reads TGTGCCAGCAGGAACAACCCACGAGAGACCCAGTACTTC. It translates to CASRNNPRETQYF.

The gene calls are TRBV7-9 and TRBJ2-5; D is undetermined. Trimming cost V 1 base and J 5 bases, with 8 bases left between them. Germline-derived CDR1 and CDR2 are SEHNR and FQNEAQ (reference sequence). The CDR3 extends over 13 amino acids. CDR3 nucleotide sequence: TGTGCCAGCAGCTTAGGTCAACTTGAGACCCAGTACTTC. Amino acid sequence: CASSLGQLETQYF.

The chain carries TRBV6-6 and TRBJ1-5; D call uncertain. Per the germline V gene, CDR1 is MNHNY and CDR2 is SVGAGI (reference sequence). The germline V and J ends were trimmed by 0 bases and 6 bases, with 9 bases remaining between them. This CDR3 contains 14 residues. The CDR3 DNA is TGTGCCAGCAGTTACTCGAGCGTGGGTCAGCCCCAGCATTTT. It translates to CASSYSSVGQPQHF.

V and J are TRBV3-1 (or the pseudogene TRBV3-2) and TRBJ2-7; a weak D match, TRBD1 (5 bases). Trimming stripped 1 base from V and 6 bases from J, with 7 bases between. The germline V gene has CDR1 LGHDT and CDR2 YNNKEL (reference sequence). CDR3 length: 12 amino acids. The CDR3, as DNA: TGTGCCAGCAGCCAAGGGACACCCGAGCAGTACTTC. Protein: CASSQGTPEQYF.

This chain joins TRBV3-1 (or the pseudogene TRBV3-2) and TRBJ1-2, with a tentative D call TRBD1 (5 bases). The CDR3 sequence is 15 residues long. Germline assignment: CDR1 LGHDT and CDR2 YNNKEL (reference sequence). Between the trimmed V and J ends, which lost 0 bases and 6 bases, there was a span of 14 bases. The CDR3 sequence: CASSQEWGRLNGYTF. The CDR3 DNA follows: TGTGCCAGCAGCCAAGAGTGGGGGAGGTTAAATGGCTACACCTTC.

The V call is TRBV10-3, the J call TRBJ2-5, with D possibly TRBD1 on 5 matching bases. V shed 5 bases and J shed 3 bases, with 10 bases lying between them. Germline V gene lookup returns CDR1 ENHRY and CDR2 SYGVKD. The CDR3 extends over 13 amino acids. The CDR3 region has the DNA TGTGCCATCAGTCTCAGGGTGGAAGAGACCCAGTACTTC. Protein product: CAISLRVEETQYF.

The CDR3 region is CASSLGRRRGQPQHF. The CDR3 DNA is TGTGCCAGCAGCCTGGGGCGCAGGCGAGGTCAGCCCCAGCATTTT. The chain is built from TRBV6-1 and TRBJ1-5; possible D gene TRBD1, 5 bases. The CDR3 covers 15 residues. Trimming shortened V by 6 bases and J by 6 bases, and 18 bases separated the two germline ends. Germline lookup yields CDR1 MNHNS and CDR2 SASEGT.

The chain links TRBV24-1 to TRBJ2-2; D is ambiguous. The CDR3 covers 13 residues. Trimming took 6 bases from V and 0 from J, leaving 4 bases between them. Germline CDR1 is KGHDR and CDR2 is SFDVKD. CDR3 nucleotide sequence: TGTGCCACCAGTCACTCGAACACCGGGGAGCTGTTTTTT. Its translation is CATSHSNTGELFF.

The chain's CDR3 is CATSDPTSGRYIHEQYF. The CDR3 DNA sequence: TGTGCCACCAGTGATCCCACTAGCGGGAGATATATCCACGAGCAGTACTTC. The chain couples TRBV24-1 to TRBJ2-7; 11 nucleotides agree with TRBD2. J was trimmed by 5 bases and V by 3 bases; bases with no gene match: 11. Germline V gene data show CDR1 as KGHDR and CDR2 as SFDVKD. The CDR3 sequence is 17 residues long.

The V and J genes are TRBV4-2 and TRBJ1-6; TRBD1 might be the D (5 bases). V was cut by 0 bases and J by 7 bases, with 10 bases left in between. The CDR3 runs to 15 residues. Germline V CDR1 and CDR2: LGHNA, YNFKEQ. This chain's CDR3 is CASSQDAGQNSPLHF. The DNA of the CDR3 is TGTGCCAGCAGCCAAGATGCAGGGCAAAATTCACCCCTCCACTTT.

This clone is a singleton in its sample. The chain carries TRBV3-1 (or the pseudogene TRBV3-2) and TRBJ2-1; 7 bases are shared with TRBD2. Trimming removed 1 base from V and 15 bases from J; junction bases left unmatched: 9. CDR3 length: 13 amino acids. Germline V gene sequence: CDR1 LGHDT, CDR2 YNNKEL (reference sequence). This chain's CDR3 is CASSQGTSTGPFF. The CDR3 DNA is TGTGCCAGCAGCCAAGGGACTAGTACGGGCCCGTTCTTC.

This rearrangement joins TRBV11-3 to TRBJ2-1; 13 positions match TRBD2. J was trimmed by 4 bases and V by 5 bases; bases with no gene match: 11. The length of the CDR3 is 18 residues. Germline values: CDR1 SGHNT, CDR2 YENEEA. The CDR3 sequence: CASSPVSGLAGEYNEQFF. The CDR3 DNA sequence: TGTGCCAGCAGCCCTGTTAGCGGACTAGCGGGAGAGTACAATGAGCAGTTCTTC. The whole variable domain, remainder taken from reference TRBV11-3 and TRBJ2-1, is EAGVVQSPRYKIIEKKQPVAFWCNPISGHNTLYWYLQNLGQGPELLIRYENEEAVDDSQLPKDRFSAERLKGVDSTLKIQPAELGDSAVYLCASSPVSGLAGEYNEQFFGPGTRLTVL.

V is TRBV3-1 (or the pseudogene TRBV3-2) and J is TRBJ2-1; a possible D gene is TRBD2 (5 bases). V was pared by 2 bases and J by 10 bases, with 18 bases between. Looked up from germline, CDR1 is LGHDT and CDR2 is YNNKEL (reference sequence). This CDR3 comprises 15 residues. CDR3 nucleotide sequence: TGTGCCAGCAGCCAAATCGGGGATTACCAGCGCGAGCAGTTCTTC. Translating it yields CASSQIGDYQREQFF.